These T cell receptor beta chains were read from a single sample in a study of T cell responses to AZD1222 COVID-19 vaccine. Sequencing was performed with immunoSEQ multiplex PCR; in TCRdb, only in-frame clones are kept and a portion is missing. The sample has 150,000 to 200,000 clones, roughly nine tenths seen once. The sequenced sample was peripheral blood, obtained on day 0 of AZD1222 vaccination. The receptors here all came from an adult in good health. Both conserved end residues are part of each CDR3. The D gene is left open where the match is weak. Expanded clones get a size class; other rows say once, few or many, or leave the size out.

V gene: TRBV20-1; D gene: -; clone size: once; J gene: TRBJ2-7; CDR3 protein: CSAASIWEQYF; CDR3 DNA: TGCAGTGCCGCTAGTATCTGGGAGCAGTACTTC
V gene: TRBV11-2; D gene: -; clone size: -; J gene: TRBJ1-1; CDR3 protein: CASRRAGDTEAFF; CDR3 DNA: TGTGCCAGCAGGCGAGCAGGGGACACTGAAGCTTTCTTT
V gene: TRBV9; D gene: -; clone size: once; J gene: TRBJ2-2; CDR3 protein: CASSVGTENTGELFF; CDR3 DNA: TGTGCCAGCAGCGTAGGGACGGAAAACACCGGGGAGCTGTTTTTT
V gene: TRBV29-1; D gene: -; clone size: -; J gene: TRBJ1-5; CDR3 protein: CSVGGGNQPQHF; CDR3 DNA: TGCAGCGTTGGGGGGGGCAATCAGCCCCAGCATTTT
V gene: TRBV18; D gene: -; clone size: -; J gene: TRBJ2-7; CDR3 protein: CASSPLGGAYEQYF; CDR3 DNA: TGTGCCAGCTCACCTTTAGGGGGGGCTTACGAGCAGTACTTC
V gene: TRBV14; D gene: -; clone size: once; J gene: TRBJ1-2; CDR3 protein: CASSQEGARSLYGYTF; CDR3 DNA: TGTGCCAGCAGCCAAGAGGGGGCCAGGAGTCTTTATGGCTACACCTTC
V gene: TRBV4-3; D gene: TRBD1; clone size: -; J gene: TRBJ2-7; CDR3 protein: CASSQDGTGVEQYF; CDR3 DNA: TGCGCCAGCAGCCAAGATGGGACAGGGGTCGAGCAGTACTTC
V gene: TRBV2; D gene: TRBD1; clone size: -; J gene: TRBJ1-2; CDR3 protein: CASRGTGNGYTF; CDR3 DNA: TGTGCCAGCAGGGGGACAGGGAATGGCTACACCTTC
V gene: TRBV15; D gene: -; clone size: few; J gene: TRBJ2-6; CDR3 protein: CATSRDSGANVLTF; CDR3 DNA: TGTGCCACCAGCAGAGATTCTGGGGCCAACGTCCTGACTTTC
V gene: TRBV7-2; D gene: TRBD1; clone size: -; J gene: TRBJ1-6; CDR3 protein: CASSLVEETGYGSPLHF; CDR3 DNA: TGTGCCAGCAGCTTAGTAGAGGAGACAGGGTATGGTTCACCCCTCCACTTT
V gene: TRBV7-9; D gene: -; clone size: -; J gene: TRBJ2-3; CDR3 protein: CASSLGTLRADTQYF; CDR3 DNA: TGTGCCAGCAGCTTAGGCACACTTAGAGCAGATACGCAGTATTTT
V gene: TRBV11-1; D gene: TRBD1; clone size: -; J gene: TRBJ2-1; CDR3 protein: CASSYPGQGGRNEQFF; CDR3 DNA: TGTGCCAGCAGCTATCCGGGACAGGGGGGTAGGAATGAGCAGTTCTTC
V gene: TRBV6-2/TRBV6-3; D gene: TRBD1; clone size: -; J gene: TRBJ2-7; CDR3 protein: CASSHGDRRLYEQYF; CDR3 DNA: TGTGCCAGCAGCCACGGGGACAGGAGACTTTACGAGCAGTACTTC
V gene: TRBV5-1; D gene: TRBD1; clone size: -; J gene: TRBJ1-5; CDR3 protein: CASSYDGTGNQPQHF; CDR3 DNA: TGCGCCAGCAGCTACGACGGGACAGGGAATCAGCCCCAGCATTTT
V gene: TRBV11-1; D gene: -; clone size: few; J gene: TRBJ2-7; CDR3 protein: CASSLGAENYEQYF; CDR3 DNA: TGTGCCAGCAGCTTAGGGGCAGAGAACTACGAGCAGTACTTC
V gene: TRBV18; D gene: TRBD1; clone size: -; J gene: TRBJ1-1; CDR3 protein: CASSLQRTGGNTEAFF; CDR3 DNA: TGTGCCAGCTCACTTCAGAGGACAGGAGGGAACACTGAAGCTTTCTTT
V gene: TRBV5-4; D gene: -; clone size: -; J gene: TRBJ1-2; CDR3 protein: CASSLEVSRSDGYTF; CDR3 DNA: TGTGCCAGCAGCTTGGAGGTTAGCAGATCCGATGGCTACACCTTC
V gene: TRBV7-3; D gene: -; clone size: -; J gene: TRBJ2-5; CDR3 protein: CASSEMGGAPQETQYF; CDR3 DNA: TGTGCCAGCAGCGAAATGGGCGGGGCGCCTCAAGAGACCCAGTACTTC
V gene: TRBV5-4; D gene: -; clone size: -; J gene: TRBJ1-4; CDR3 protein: CASSRNGVSNEKLFF; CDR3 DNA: TGTGCCAGCAGCCGCAATGGGGTCAGCAATGAAAAACTGTTTTTT
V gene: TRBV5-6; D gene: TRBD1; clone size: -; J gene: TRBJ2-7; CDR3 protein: CASSLVGQGVGNYEQYF; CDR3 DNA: TGTGCCAGCAGCTTGGTGGGTCAGGGGGTCGGCAACTACGAGCAGTACTTC